The 21 T cell receptor beta chains given below trace back to one sample, sequenced in a study of shared clonotypes between healthy human individuals. TCRdb's copy holds only in-frame clones and misses some; the assay was immunoSEQ multiplex PCR. The sample holds 2 million to 2.5 million clones, 93% seen once. Sequenced: naive CD4+ T cells from PBMCs. The subset here: CD45RA+ positively selected. These receptor sequences come from a young man in good health. Some clones in this sample may be carry-over from other donors' samples.

The V call is TRBV6-5, the J call TRBJ2-2, with 9 bases that match TRBD1. J lost 1 base, V lost 2 bases, and 2 bases had no gene match. The germline gives CDR1 MNHEY, CDR2 SVGAGI. The CDR3 loop spans 16 amino acids. CDR3 DNA sequence: TGTGCCAGCAGTTACCGGACAGGGGTGAACACCGGGGAGCTGTTTTTT. Protein sequence: CASSYRTGVNTGELFF.

This clone occurred once. This CDR3 is also generated by other DNA sequences in the sample. CDR3 loop: CASSLYGTVTDTQYF. Written as DNA, the CDR3 is TGTGCCAGCAGCTTATATGGGACAGTCACAGATACGCAGTATTTT. This rearrangement joins TRBV7-9 to TRBJ2-3; 7 bases are shared with TRBD1. This CDR3 comprises 15 residues. Germline V CDR1 and CDR2: SEHNR, FQNEAQ (reference sequence). The ends lost 2 bases at V and 2 bases at J; junction bases unmatched: 4.

The chain employs TRBV9 and TRBJ1-3, with 8 nucleotides matching TRBD1. J lost 0 bases, V lost 4 bases, and 15 bases had no gene match. The V gene's germline CDR1 is SGDLS and CDR2 YYNGEE. CDR3 length: 19 amino acids. The CDR3 sequence is CASSQTGTGAPSSGNTIYF. In DNA form, the CDR3 reads TGTGCCAGCAGCCAAACCGGGACAGGTGCCCCGAGCTCTGGAAACACCATATATTTT.

The chain recombines TRBV9 with TRBJ1-2, with 7 positions matching TRBD1. CDR3 length: 14 amino acids. The trim removed 3 bases at V and 6 bases at J, leaving 8 bases unmatched. CDR1 and CDR2 from the germline V gene are SGDLS and YYNGEE. This CDR3 reads CASSGYRGGNGYTF. CDR3 DNA sequence: TGTGCCAGCAGCGGCTACAGGGGCGGTAATGGCTACACCTTC. Based on the CDR3 plus reference TRBV9 and TRBJ1-2, the full variable domain is DSGVTQTPKHLITATGQRVTLRCSPRSGDLSVYWYQQSLDQGLQFLIQYYNGEERAKGNILERFSAQQFPDLHSELNLSSLELGDSALYFCASSGYRGGNGYTFGSGTRLTVV.

J is TRBJ2-1 and V is TRBV5-1; D not resolved. V lost 0 bases and J lost 8, with 12 bases in between. From germline, CDR1 is SGHRS and CDR2 YFSETQ. CDR3 size: 14 residues. The CDR3 DNA sequence: TGCGCCAGCAGCTTGGTGGTAGTCATGGATGAGCAGTTCTTC. Residues: CASSLVVVMDEQFF. The complete variable domain, with remaining parts taken from reference TRBV5-1 and TRBJ2-1, reads KAGVTQTPRYLIKTRGQQVTLSCSPISGHRSVSWYQQTPGQGLQFLFEYFSETQRNKGNFPGRFSGRQFSNSRSEMNVSTLELGDSALYLCASSLVVVMDEQFFGPGTRLTVL.

This clone appeared once. This rearrangement joins TRBV7-9 to TRBJ2-7; 9 positions agree with TRBD1. J lost 13 bases, V lost 4 bases, and 11 bases had no gene match. The CDR3 extends over 13 amino acids. Germline V gene data show CDR1 as SEHNR and CDR2 as FQNEAQ (reference sequence). The CDR3 region is CASSWAGDREAYF. In nucleotides, the CDR3 is TGTGCCAGCAGCTGGGCGGGGGACAGGGAAGCTTACTTC.

The CDR3 DNA follows: TGTGCCAGCAGCTTAGCCCGGGGGCTAGGTGGCTACACCTTC. Translating it yields CASSLARGLGGYTF. The chain links TRBV7-9 to TRBJ1-2, with D possibly being TRBD1 (6 bases). The CDR3 has 14 residues. The germline V and J ends were trimmed by 0 bases and 7 bases, with 12 bases remaining between them. The germline V gene has CDR1 SEHNR and CDR2 FQNEAQ (reference sequence).

This chain links TRBV4-1 with TRBJ2-7; 11 nucleotides line up with TRBD1. The CDR3 has 15 amino acids. Germline V gives CDR1 MGHRA, CDR2 YSYEKL. V shed 4 bases and J 7 bases; nucleotides not matched to a gene: 9. The CDR3 nucleotides read TGCGCCAGCAGCCGGGGACAGGGGGTTATGGAAGAGCAGTACTTC. It encodes CASSRGQGVMEEQYF.

The chain has TRBV5-7 and TRBJ2-7; tentatively, D is TRBD2 (5 bases). TRBV5-7 has ORF status, its function being uncertain. V lost 1 base and J lost 5, with 13 bases in between. The CDR3 consists of 14 residues. CDR3 sequence: CASSLTRERHEQYF. CDR3 sequence (DNA): TGTGCCAGCAGCTTGACGAGGGAAAGGCACGAGCAGTACTTC.

The J gene is TRBJ2-7, the V gene TRBV6-6; D remains ambiguous. CDR3 length equals 13 residues. V lost 7 bases, J lost 6 bases, and 16 bases lay in between. Germline V gene data show CDR1 as MNHNY and CDR2 as SVGAGI (reference sequence). CDR3 nucleotides: TGTGCCAGCAACGAGGATTATAGAGCCGAGCAGTACTTC. This encodes CASNEDYRAEQYF.

The sample holds one count of this clone. V and J are TRBV6-5 and TRBJ2-7; 8 bases match TRBD1. V shed 6 bases, J shed 0 bases, and the junction held 7 bases outside the gene matches. Germline CDR1 and CDR2: MNHEY and SVGAGI. CDR3 length: 15 residues. The CDR3 bases are TGTGCCAGCAGGGAGGGAACAGGGGGCTCCTACGAGCAGTACTTC. Its translation is CASREGTGGSYEQYF.

V and J are TRBV6-5 and TRBJ1-3; 10 nucleotides match TRBD1. The germline gives CDR1 MNHEY, CDR2 SVGAGI. The ends lost 6 bases at V and 3 bases at J; junction bases unmatched: 5. CDR3 length: 15 amino acids. The CDR3 sequence is CASRKTGGGGNTIYF. As DNA, the CDR3 is TGTGCCAGCAGAAAGACAGGGGGCGGTGGAAACACCATATATTTT.

J is TRBJ1-3 and V is TRBV6-5, with D hard to call. Germline assignment: CDR1 MNHEY and CDR2 SVGAGI. The CDR3 contains 16 residues. Trimming took 2 bases from V and 4 from J, leaving 15 bases between them. The CDR3: CASSYAGEGRGNTIYF. CDR3 in DNA: TGTGCCAGCAGTTACGCCGGCGAAGGGCGAGGAAACACCATATATTTT.

The gene calls are TRBV21-1 and TRBJ1-1. TRBV21-1 is recorded as a pseudogene. This CDR3 region has 14 residues. CDR3 protein: CASSKVTLGTEAFF. Here the CDR3 DNA reads TGTGCCAGCAGCAAAGTAACGCTCGGGACTGAAGCTTTCTTT.

J is TRBJ2-5 and V is TRBV11-2, with D hard to call. The V gene lost 3 bases and the J gene lost 3 bases, with 11 bases spanning the gap. CDR1 is SGHAT, CDR2 FQNNGV, per germline. The CDR3 consists of 14 residues. The CDR3 coding sequence is TGTGCCAGCAGCTTTTATTCTAACGAAGAGACCCAGTACTTC. Translating it yields CASSFYSNEETQYF. Based on the CDR3 plus reference TRBV11-2 and TRBJ2-5, the full variable domain is EAGVAQSPRYKIIEKRQSVAFWCNPISGHATLYWYQQILGQGPKLLIQFQNNGVVDDSQLPKDRFSAERLKGVDSTLKIQPAKLEDSAVYLCASSFYSNEETQYFGPGTRLLVL.

J is TRBJ2-1 and V is TRBV4-3; either TRBD1 or TRBD2 may supply D (6 bases each). This CDR3 has 16 amino acids. The germline V and J ends were trimmed by 0 bases and 1 base, with 10 bases remaining between them. Germline CDR1 LGHNA, CDR2 YSLEER. CDR3 DNA: TGCGCCAGCAGCCAAGACCGGGGGCCATCCTACAATGAGCAGTTCTTC. Translating it yields CASSQDRGPSYNEQFF.

A remark on this clone: The sample contains more than one DNA sequence encoding this CDR3. The chain has TRBV5-1 and TRBJ1-1, with TRBD1 as a possible D gene (6 bases). The CDR3 is 13 residues long. Germline V gene sequence: CDR1 SGHRS, CDR2 YFSETQ. V was shortened by 0 bases and J by 6 bases, with 9 bases between the two germline ends. This CDR3 is CASSLVGGAEAFF. The CDR3 DNA is TGCGCCAGCAGCTTGGTGGGGGGCGCTGAAGCTTTCTTT.

The chain uses TRBV7-3 and TRBJ2-5; 11 nucleotides align to TRBD2. The J segment lost 3 bases and the V segment lost 4 bases, leaving 1 base of the junction unmatched. CDR1 SGHTA and CDR2 FQGTGA come from the germline V gene. There are 14 residues in the CDR3. CDR3 bases: TGTGCCAGCAGCTCACTAGCGGGGGAAGAGACCCAGTACTTC. Translated: CASSSLAGEETQYF.

The V call is TRBV6-5, the J call TRBJ2-1; 16 bases are shared with TRBD2. The CDR3 is 14 residues long. After removal of 6 bases from V and 9 bases from J, the junction contained 2 bases not matched to a gene. In germline, CDR1 is MNHEY, CDR2 SVGAGI. As DNA, the CDR3 is TGTGCCAGCAGAGGGACTAGCGGGAGGGTTGAGCAGTTCTTC. This sequence encodes CASRGTSGRVEQFF.

The gene calls are TRBV7-2 and TRBJ2-5; D tentatively fits TRBD1 or TRBD2 (6 bases each). Germline assignment: CDR1 SGHTA and CDR2 FQGNSA. The V and J ends lost 3 bases and 4 bases respectively, with 12 bases between them. The CDR3 length is 14 residues. CDR3 nucleotides: TGTGCCAGCAGCTTCTTCGAGGGGGGAGAGACCCAGTACTTC. Amino acid sequence: CASSFFEGGETQYF.

The chain combines TRBV5-4 with TRBJ2-3, with D perhaps assigned TRBD1 or TRBD2 (6 bases each). CDR1 is SGHNT, CDR2 YYREEE, per germline (reference sequence). This CDR3 comprises 14 residues. V was clipped by 4 bases and J by 5 bases, with 14 bases between them. This chain's CDR3 is CASSGIQGGDTQYF. As DNA, the CDR3 is TGTGCCAGCAGCGGAATACAGGGAGGAGATACGCAGTATTTT.